Listed below are T cell receptor beta chains from one sample, sequenced in a study of cytomegalovirus exposure and HLA in healthy donors. Clones were read by immunoSEQ multiplex PCR, and TCRdb kept only the in-frame ones, dropping some. The repertoire has a few hundred thousand clones, 80% to 90% of them found once; the top ten carry approximately 2.9%. The sample consisted of PBMCs. The receptors derive from a woman aged 18 to 35 in good health and CMV-seronegative. The CDR3 runs from the conserved cysteine through the conserved F or W. The D gene is left open where the match is weak. Part of the rows lack a size; the others show once, few, many or a class for expanded clones.

d_gene	v_gene	j_gene	abundance	CDR3aa	CDR3nt
TRBD2	TRBV11-2	TRBJ2-7	-	CASSFGGGPYEQYF	TGTGCCAGCAGCTTTGGGGGGGGTCCCTACGAGCAGTACTTC
TRBD1	TRBV11-2	TRBJ2-5	-	CASSADTGVWETQYF	TGTGCCAGCAGCGCTGACACAGGGGTCTGGGAGACCCAGTACTTC
-	TRBV6-1	TRBJ2-5	few	CASSWDSGETQYF	TGTGCCAGCAGTTGGGACTCGGGAGAGACCCAGTACTTC
TRBD2	TRBV9	TRBJ2-1	-	CASSGKREGYEQFF	TGTGCCAGCAGCGGTAAGCGGGAGGGCTATGAGCAGTTCTTC
-	TRBV2	TRBJ1-4	once	CASSRLITNEKLFF	TGTGCCAGCAGCCGACTGATTACTAATGAAAAACTGTTTTTT
TRBD2	TRBV7-8	TRBJ2-2	-	CASSLFWTSGYTPGELFF	TGTGCCAGCAGCTTATTTTGGACTAGCGGATACACCCCCGGGGAGCTGTTTTTT
-	TRBV11-2	TRBJ2-3	once	CASSPLGEGTQYF	TGTGCCAGCAGCCCTCTAGGAGAGGGTACGCAGTATTTT
TRBD2	TRBV11-2	TRBJ2-1	-	CASSLLAGSSYNEQFF	TGTGCCAGCAGCTTATTAGCGGGCAGCTCCTACAATGAGCAGTTCTTC
-	TRBV5-1	TRBJ2-2	once	CASSPGHNTGELFF	TGCGCCAGCAGCCCGGGACACAACACCGGGGAGCTGTTTTTT
TRBD1	TRBV30	TRBJ1-2	once	CAWSPGGTGDLYGYTF	TGTGCCTGGAGCCCGGGGGGGACAGGGGACCTCTATGGCTACACCTTC
-	TRBV25-1	TRBJ1-5	-	CASSESGGTQPQHF	TGTGCCAGCAGTGAATCGGGAGGAACTCAGCCCCAGCATTTT
-	TRBV5-4	TRBJ1-2	-	CASSPGGGRLGYTF	TGTGCCAGCAGCCCCGGGGGGGGGCGGCTGGGCTACACCTTC
-	TRBV28	TRBJ1-1	-	CASSFLALRGAFF	TGTGCCAGCAGTTTTCTCGCGTTAAGGGGAGCTTTCTTT
-	TRBV27	TRBJ1-5	-	CASSLMSQSNQPQHF	TGTGCCAGCAGTTTAATGTCACAAAGCAATCAGCCCCAGCATTTT
TRBD1	TRBV7-2	TRBJ1-1	-	CASSWGQGNTEAFF	TGTGCCAGCAGCTGGGGACAGGGGAACACTGAAGCTTTCTTT
TRBD1	TRBV27	TRBJ1-2	few	CASSLSGTGGGYTF	TGTGCCAGCAGTTTGTCCGGGACAGGGGGCGGCTACACCTTC
-	TRBV5-3	TRBJ2-2	-	CARSLAGGWSNTGELFF	TGTGCCAGAAGCTTGGCGGGGGGCTGGTCGAACACCGGGGAGCTGTTTTTT
-	TRBV2	TRBJ2-5	-	CASIRGAGETQYF	TGTGCCAGCATCCGGGGGGCTGGGGAGACCCAGTACTTC
-	TRBV9	TRBJ2-3	once	CASSVYSEASTDTQYF	TGTGCCAGCAGCGTATATTCCGAAGCTAGCACAGATACGCAGTATTTT
-	TRBV30	TRBJ2-6	-	CAWTPRGTSGANVLTF	TGTGCCTGGACCCCCAGGGGTACCTCTGGGGCCAACGTCCTGACTTTC
-	TRBV27	TRBJ2-2	-	CASSLWGVFTGELFF	TGTGCCAGCAGTTTATGGGGGGTTTTCACCGGGGAGCTGTTTTTT
-	TRBV4-1	TRBJ1-5	once	CASSQGGNQPQHF	TGCGCCAGCAGCCAAGGAGGCAATCAGCCCCAGCATTTT
TRBD2	TRBV28	TRBJ2-2	-	CATITSGNTGELFF	TGTGCCACCATCACTAGCGGAAACACCGGGGAGCTGTTTTTT
-	TRBV6-5	TRBJ1-2	-	CASSREGRIGYTF	TGTGCCAGCAGCCGGGAGGGGAGGATCGGCTACACCTTC
-	TRBV5-4	TRBJ2-7	-	CASSWERRLEQYF	TGTGCCAGCAGCTGGGAGCGTAGACTCGAGCAGTACTTC
TRBD1	TRBV27	TRBJ1-2	-	CASRYTGGAAGYTF	TGTGCCAGCAGATACACAGGGGGCGCTGCTGGCTACACCTTC
-	TRBV28	TRBJ2-7	-	CASSLDRDGLSSVDEQYF	TGTGCCAGCAGTTTAGATCGAGATGGGCTTTCTTCGGTGGACGAGCAGTACTTC
-	TRBV5-1	TRBJ2-7	-	CASSLAVTTYEQYF	TGCGCCAGCAGCTTGGCGGTCACTACCTACGAGCAGTACTTC
TRBD2	TRBV19	TRBJ2-2	-	CASGLAGLTGELFF	TGTGCCAGTGGATTAGCGGGGCTCACCGGGGAGCTGTTTTTT
TRBD2	TRBV9	TRBJ2-7	once	CASSVSGLAGGEQYF	TGTGCCAGCAGCGTATCTGGACTAGCGGGAGGCGAGCAGTACTTC
-	TRBV11-2	TRBJ2-7	-	CASSLDAGYEQYF	TGTGCCAGCAGCTTAGATGCGGGATACGAGCAGTACTTC
TRBD2	TRBV7-6	TRBJ2-3	-	CASSLGRETDTQYF	TGTGCCAGCAGCTTAGGGCGGGAGACAGATACGCAGTATTTT
-	TRBV28	TRBJ1-2	few	CASSNSYGYTF	TGTGCCAGCAGTAACAGCTATGGCTACACCTTC
-	TRBV5-4	TRBJ2-7	-	CASSLDKGPYEQYF	TGTGCCAGCAGCTTGGACAAGGGGCCCTACGAGCAGTACTTC
TRBD1	TRBV5-1	TRBJ2-3	-	CASSPGTDTDTQYF	TGCGCCAGCAGCCCGGGGACAGACACAGATACGCAGTATTTT
TRBD2	TRBV5-6	TRBJ2-1	-	CASSHQAGGSYNEQFF	TGTGCCAGCAGCCATCAAGCGGGAGGGTCCTACAATGAGCAGTTCTTC
TRBD1	TRBV18	TRBJ1-4	-	CASSPGTVNEKLFF	TGTGCCAGCTCACCGGGGACAGTCAATGAAAAACTGTTTTTT
-	TRBV19	TRBJ2-1	many	CASSIPGSYNEQFF	TGTGCCAGTAGTATCCCAGGGTCCTACAATGAGCAGTTCTTC
TRBD2	TRBV5-6	TRBJ2-1	-	CASSLAGSGRGNEQFF	TGTGCCAGCAGCTTGGCCGGTAGCGGGAGAGGGAATGAGCAGTTCTTC
-	TRBV12-5	TRBJ2-3	-	CASGFPWTGTDTQYF	TGTGCTAGTGGCTTCCCTTGGACAGGCACAGATACGCAGTATTTT
-	TRBV2	TRBJ1-3	-	CASSEAGRNTIYF	TGTGCCAGCAGTGAAGCTGGGCGAAACACCATATATTTT
TRBD1	TRBV28	TRBJ2-7	-	CASQSGQGASYEQYF	TGTGCCAGCCAGAGTGGACAGGGGGCATCCTACGAGCAGTACTTC
-	TRBV7-8	TRBJ2-1	-	CASTEDTYNEQFF	TGTGCCAGCACCGAAGACACCTACAATGAGCAGTTCTTC
-	TRBV27	TRBJ2-1	-	CASNWNRGGNEQFF	TGTGCCAGCAATTGGAACAGGGGGGGGAATGAGCAGTTCTTC
-	TRBV2	TRBJ1-5	-	CASSEFSTRSNQPQHF	TGTGCCAGCAGTGAGTTCTCGACGAGGAGCAATCAGCCCCAGCATTTT
TRBD2	TRBV28	TRBJ2-1	once	CASSPGLGNNEQFF	TGTGCCAGCAGTCCGGGACTAGGTAACAATGAGCAGTTCTTC
TRBD1	TRBV5-8	TRBJ2-7	once	CASSYPGQGNYEQYF	TGTGCCAGCAGTTATCCGGGACAGGGGAATTACGAGCAGTACTTC
TRBD2	TRBV27	TRBJ2-6	-	CATRGGGRASGANVLTF	TGTGCCACCAGAGGGGGCGGGAGGGCCTCTGGGGCCAACGTCCTGACTTTC
TRBD2	TRBV30	TRBJ2-7	-	CAWALPGLVPNEQYF	TGTGCCTGGGCCCTCCCCGGACTAGTGCCGAACGAGCAGTACTTC
-	TRBV25-1	TRBJ1-2	-	CAGSDQQNYGYTF	TGTGCCGGCAGTGACCAACAGAACTATGGCTACACCTTC
TRBD1	TRBV10-3	TRBJ1-2	-	CAISESGRTGYGYTF	TGTGCCATCAGTGAGTCGGGGCGGACAGGTTATGGCTACACCTTC
-	TRBV4-2	TRBJ2-6	-	CASSQDESSGANVLTF	TGTGCCAGCAGCCAAGATGAGAGCTCTGGGGCCAACGTCCTGACTTTC
TRBD1	TRBV27	TRBJ2-7	once	CASGWDSSYEQYF	TGTGCCAGCGGATGGGACAGCTCCTACGAGCAGTACTTC